What follows are 29 T cell receptor beta chains derived from one specimen sequenced in a study of memory CD4+ T cells and cytomegalovirus serostatus. The sort gate was single viable CD3+CD4+CD8-CD45RO+ cells for memory CD4+ T cells. TCRdb's table, derived via immunoSEQ multiplex PCR, lists solely in-frame clones and lacks some. The sample has about 92,000 clones, roughly 80% seen once; the top ten hold about 3.5%. The source material was memory CD4+ T cells from blood. The receptors were sampled from an adult in good health and CMV-seropositive.

The rearrangement uses TRBV27 and TRBJ2-6; TRBD1 is a possible D gene (6 bases). Germline values: CDR1 MNHEY, CDR2 SMNVEV (reference sequence). This CDR3 has 18 residues. The V gene lost 7 bases and the J gene lost 1 base, with 20 bases spanning the gap. CDR3 DNA: TGTGCCAGCACTAGCCGCACAGGGTGGCAGTCTGGGGCCAACGTCCTGACTTTC. It encodes CASTSRTGWQSGANVLTF.

This chain joins TRBV2 and TRBJ2-7; D uncertain. The CDR3 covers 11 residues. Germline CDR1 reads SNHLY; CDR2 reads FYNNEI. The ends were cut back, 7 bases at V and 3 bases at J, with 7 bases in the middle. The CDR3: CASTYYYEQYF. The CDR3 nucleotides read TGTGCCAGCACCTACTACTACGAGCAGTACTTC.

The chain couples TRBV5-1 to TRBJ2-2, with D tentatively TRBD1 (5 bases). Germline loops: CDR1 SGHRS, CDR2 YFSETQ. The CDR3 has 15 amino acids. V dropped 6 bases and J dropped 7 bases, with 19 bases sitting between them. Here the CDR3 reads CASKDSYTLIGELFF. In DNA, the CDR3 is TGCGCCAGCAAAGACAGCTATACACTAATCGGGGAGCTGTTTTTT.

This clone was detected a few times. The chain couples TRBV6-5 to TRBJ2-5; a possible D gene is TRBD2 (6 bases). Germline values: CDR1 MNHEY, CDR2 SVGAGI. CDR3 length equals 14 residues. V was clipped by 4 bases and J by 5 bases, with 14 bases between them. The CDR3 loop reads CASSSPRGRETQYF. CDR3 sequence (DNA): TGTGCCAGCAGTTCCCCTCGGGGGAGGGAGACCCAGTACTTC.

V gene TRBV7-9 combines with J gene TRBJ2-1; TRBD1 aligns across 7 bases. The V gene's germline CDR1 is SEHNR and CDR2 FQNEAQ (reference sequence). CDR3 length: 14 amino acids. V shed 3 bases and J 8 bases; nucleotides not matched to a gene: 7. CDR3 sequence: CASSFRQGHDEQFF. The CDR3 DNA reads as TGTGCCAGCAGCTTTCGACAGGGCCACGATGAGCAGTTCTTC.

This clone was counted a single time. CDR3 sequence (DNA): TGTGCCAGCTCACGGACAGGGGGCAACGAGCAGTACTTC. Residues: CASSRTGGNEQYF. V usage is TRBV18 and J usage is TRBJ2-7; TRBD1 agrees at 11 bases. V shed 4 bases and J 5 bases; nucleotides not matched to a gene: 1. Germline CDR1 KGHSH, CDR2 LQKENI. This CDR3 is 13 amino acids long.

The chain joins TRBV2 to TRBJ2-1; maybe TRBD1 (5 bases). V was cut by 7 bases and J by 2 bases, with 15 bases left in between. Germline V lookup: CDR1 SNHLY, CDR2 FYNNEI. This CDR3 has 15 amino acids. CDR3 nucleotides: TGTGCCAGCAACCGGCAAGGGGCCCCCTACAATGAGCAGTTCTTC. Encoded protein: CASNRQGAPYNEQFF.

The gene calls are TRBV19 and TRBJ2-1; perhaps TRBD1 as D (5 bases). The CDR3 consists of 15 residues. Germline V lookup: CDR1 LNHDA, CDR2 SQIVND (reference sequence). V gave up 2 bases and J gave up 7 bases, with 15 bases separating them. The CDR3 region has the DNA TGTGCCAGTAGTATAATGTCAGGGCAGGGAAATGAGCAGTTCTTC. It encodes CASSIMSGQGNEQFF.

This sequence joins TRBV5-1 and TRBJ1-2, with TRBD1 identical over 11 bases. The germline V gene has CDR1 SGHRS and CDR2 YFSETQ. Trimming took 4 bases from V and 3 from J; bases not matched to a gene: 5. The CDR3 loop spans 15 amino acids. The CDR3 bases are TGCGCCAGCAGCGACCCGGGACAGGGGGACTATGGCTACACCTTC. Amino acid sequence: CASSDPGQGDYGYTF. The full variable domain, with the rest looked up from reference TRBV5-1 and TRBJ1-2, is KAGVTQTPRYLIKTRGQQVTLSCSPISGHRSVSWYQQTPGQGLQFLFEYFSETQRNKGNFPGRFSGRQFSNSRSEMNVSTLELGDSALYLCASSDPGQGDYGYTFGSGTRLTVV.

The chain uses TRBV2 and TRBJ1-2; perhaps TRBD1 as D (6 bases). This CDR3 region has 14 residues. Germline V CDR1 and CDR2: SNHLY, FYNNEI. The V end lost 2 bases, the J end lost 4 bases, and 11 bases lay between the germline ends. In DNA, the CDR3 is TGTGCCAGCAGTGAACGGCAGGGGATCTATGGCTACACCTTC. This sequence encodes CASSERQGIYGYTF.

This clone appeared a single time. The chain combines TRBV15 with TRBJ2-1; TRBD2 matches 11 bases. V was clipped by 1 base and J by 4 bases; unmatched bases: 9. This CDR3 comprises 18 residues. Per the germline V gene, CDR1 is LNHNV and CDR2 is YYDKDF (reference sequence). CDR3 protein: CATSRARQLAGAYNEQFF. As DNA, the CDR3 is TGTGCCACCAGCAGAGCGCGGCAACTAGCGGGAGCTTACAATGAGCAGTTCTTC.

The chain links TRBV18 to TRBJ1-1; a weak D match, TRBD1 (6 bases). Trimming stripped 3 bases from V and 4 bases from J, with 15 bases between. This CDR3 is 15 amino acids long. The germline V gene has CDR1 KGHSH and CDR2 LQKENI. The CDR3 bases are TGTGCCAGCTCACCGGTAACAGGGCTGATCACTGAAGCTTTCTTT. Amino acids: CASSPVTGLITEAFF.

This rearrangement joins TRBV7-3 to TRBJ1-1; D unresolved. The CDR3 spans 15 residues. V was cut by 5 bases and J by 1 base, with 14 bases left in between. Germline CDR1 reads SGHTA; CDR2 reads FQGTGA. The CDR3 here is CASSPLGAGNTEAFF. In nucleotides, the CDR3 is TGTGCCAGCAGCCCCCTAGGCGCGGGGAACACTGAAGCTTTCTTT.

V gene TRBV7-9 combines with J gene TRBJ2-3; D could derive from TRBD1 or TRBD2 (5 bases each). Trimming pared 4 bases from V and 5 bases from J, leaving 13 bases between. There are 14 residues in the CDR3. CDR1 and CDR2 (germline): SEHNR, FQNEAQ (reference sequence). The CDR3 protein is CASSWGFAGDTQYF. As DNA, the CDR3 is TGTGCCAGCAGCTGGGGGTTCGCAGGAGATACGCAGTATTTT.

The V and J genes are TRBV6-5 and TRBJ1-1, with D perhaps TRBD1 (5 bases). Germline V gives CDR1 MNHEY, CDR2 SVGAGI. This CDR3 spans 13 amino acids. V was cut by 7 bases and J by 3 bases, with 12 bases left in between. The CDR3 DNA is TGTGCCAGCAAATGGGGGGAGGACACTGAAGCTTTCTTT. This codes for CASKWGEDTEAFF.

This chain links TRBV6-4 with TRBJ1-1; 10 bases agree with TRBD1. The CDR3 has 16 residues. Unmatched junction bases numbered 12, after V lost 8 bases and J lost 3 bases. Germline CDR1 reads MRHNA; CDR2 reads SNTAGT. CDR3 in DNA: TGTGCCAGCTTAGGACAGGGGGACATTGAGGACACTGAAGCTTTCTTT. Encoded protein: CASLGQGDIEDTEAFF.

This chain uses TRBV5-8 with TRBJ2-3, with D maybe TRBD2 (6 bases). Germline V CDR1 and CDR2: SGHTS, YDEGEE. Trimming shortened V by 0 bases and J by 3 bases, and 11 bases separated the two germline ends. The CDR3 spans 15 residues. CDR3 sequence (DNA): TGTGCCAGCAGCTTGGCGGGGGTTAGTACAGATACGCAGTATTTT. It yields the protein CASSLAGVSTDTQYF.

V gene TRBV5-1 combines with J gene TRBJ1-2; D possibly corresponds to TRBD1 (6 bases). The CDR3 extends over 14 amino acids. V shed 4 bases and J shed 0 bases, with 10 bases lying between them. Germline CDR1 is SGHRS and CDR2 is YFSETQ. CDR3 protein: CASSPGQTNYGYTF. In DNA, the CDR3 is TGCGCCAGCAGCCCCGGACAGACTAACTATGGCTACACCTTC.

This clone was recorded once. In DNA, the CDR3 is TGCGCCAGCAGATCGCAGGGTGGTGGCTACGAGCAGTACTTC. Its translation is CASRSQGGGYEQYF. The chain carries TRBV5-1 and TRBJ2-7, with D tentatively TRBD1 (5 bases). The CDR3 spans 14 residues. Germline CDR1 is SGHRS and CDR2 is YFSETQ. With 5 bases removed from V and 3 bases from J, the gap between germline ends came to 15 bases.

This clone has just a few counts. The V and J genes are TRBV9 and TRBJ2-7; tentatively, D is TRBD1 or TRBD2 (5 bases each). Germline V gives CDR1 SGDLS, CDR2 YYNGEE. The CDR3 covers 15 residues. V was pared by 4 bases and J by 0 bases, with 14 bases between. The CDR3 region has the DNA TGTGCCAGCAGCCCTCACTGGGGGAGCTCCTACGAGCAGTACTTC. The encoded protein is CASSPHWGSSYEQYF.

The chain is built from TRBV28 and TRBJ2-7; D is perhaps TRBD1 or TRBD2 (5 bases each). The CDR3 extends over 14 amino acids. V shed 8 bases and J shed 2 bases, with 16 bases lying between them. Per germline, CDR1 MDHEN and CDR2 SYDVKM. CDR3 in DNA: TGTGCCAGCGGCGATCGGGACCCCCCCTACGAGCAGTACTTC. This sequence encodes CASGDRDPPYEQYF.

This clone was seen a single time. This chain connects TRBV29-1 to TRBJ2-7; 9 nucleotides agree with TRBD2. Germline CDR1 reads SQVTM; CDR2 reads ANQGSEA. The length of the CDR3 is 13 residues. V lost 5 bases and J lost 3; bases outside the gene matches: 5. The chain's CDR3 is CSVLTSGFYEQYF. The CDR3 region has the DNA TGCAGCGTTCTCACTAGCGGGTTCTACGAGCAGTACTTC.

The CDR3 loop is CASSRTGTGASTDTQYF. The CDR3 coding sequence is TGTGCCAGCAGCCGAACCGGGACAGGGGCTTCCACAGATACGCAGTATTTT. The chain uses TRBV5-5 and TRBJ2-3, with TRBD1 matching over 10 bases. The germline CDR1 and CDR2 sequences are SGHKS and YYEKEE (reference sequence). This CDR3 comprises 17 residues. The J segment lost 2 bases and the V segment lost 4 bases, leaving 10 bases of the junction unmatched.

The CDR3 bases are TGTGCCAGTAAAAGGTTCGGGGGACGGGACACTGAAGCTTTCTTT. Amino acid sequence: CASKRFGGRDTEAFF. V is TRBV19 and J is TRBJ1-1; tentative D call: TRBD1 (5 bases). The CDR3 sequence is 15 residues long. The V gene lost 7 bases and the J gene lost 3 bases, with 18 bases spanning the gap. Germline CDR1 is LNHDA and CDR2 is SQIVND (reference sequence). Variable domain in full (rest from reference TRBV19 and TRBJ1-1): DGGITQSPKYLFRKEGQNVTLSCEQNLNHDAMYWYRQDPGQGLRLIYYSQIVNDFQKGDIAEGYSVSREKKESFPLTVTSAQKNPTAFYLCASKRFGGRDTEAFFGQGTRLTVV.

The genes are TRBV27 and TRBJ2-7, with 8 bases identical to TRBD2. The CDR3 loop spans 16 amino acids. The V segment lost 2 bases and the J segment 0 bases; nucleotides outside the gene matches: 6. Per germline, CDR1 MNHEY and CDR2 SMNVEV (reference sequence). The CDR3 sequence: CASSLIRAGGSYEQYF. Here the CDR3 DNA reads TGTGCCAGCAGTTTAATTCGGGCGGGGGGCTCCTACGAGCAGTACTTC.

This clone was observed once. This chain uses TRBV7-9 with TRBJ1-4; D gene unclear. This CDR3 comprises 13 residues. Looked up from germline, CDR1 is SEHNR and CDR2 is FQNEAQ (reference sequence). V was trimmed by 2 bases and J by 6 bases, leaving 7 bases between them. The CDR3 region has the DNA TGTGCCAGCAGCTTACTACTGGATGAAAAACTGTTTTTT. Its protein is CASSLLLDEKLFF.

The chain links TRBV11-2 to TRBJ2-7; D unresolved. Looked up from germline, CDR1 is SGHAT and CDR2 is FQNNGV. The CDR3 contains 13 residues. Trimming removed 0 bases from V and 9 bases from J, with 12 bases in between. CDR3 sequence (DNA): TGTGCCAGCAGCTTAGATCTTAGGGCAGTGCAGTACTTC. This codes for CASSLDLRAVQYF.

The gene calls are TRBV4-2 and TRBJ1-4; the match to TRBD1 covers 10 bases. Per the germline V gene, CDR1 is LGHNA and CDR2 is YNFKEQ. The CDR3 length is 18 residues. The ends lost 1 base at V and 0 bases at J; junction bases unmatched: 5. The CDR3 bases are TGTGCCAGCAGCCAAGTGGACAGGGGGGTTGCAACTAATGAAAAACTGTTTTTT. This translates into CASSQVDRGVATNEKLFF.

V gene TRBV11-3 combines with J gene TRBJ2-1, with D possibly being TRBD1 or TRBD2 (5 bases each). V lost 1 base and J 10 bases, leaving 11 bases between the germline ends. Germline V lookup: CDR1 SGHNT, CDR2 YENEEA. This CDR3 region has 13 residues. In DNA, the CDR3 is TGTGCCAGCAGCTTAGGGGGGTATCAGGAGCAGTTCTTC. Its translation: CASSLGGYQEQFF.